This T cell receptor (beta chain) comes out of a study of T cell responses to AZD1222 COVID-19 vaccine. Study outcomes and limitations: Just 5 or 6 AZD1222 recipients tested seropositive at baseline.

With regard to this clone: Its specificity is not known.

V was clipped by 4 bases and J by 10 bases, with 8 bases between them. CDR1 SGHTA and CDR2 FQGNSA come from the germline V gene. The CDR3 totals 11 residues. Sequencing was performed with immunoSEQ multiplex PCR; in TCRdb, only in-frame clones are kept and a portion is missing. The sample lists around 140,000 clones, about 92% occurring once. This material consisted of peripheral blood, taken on day 0 of AZD1222 vaccination. The chain is built from TRBV7-2 and TRBJ2-4; the D gene is possibly TRBD1 (6 bases). The source is an adult in good health. CDR3: CASSSTGIQYF. In DNA, the CDR3 is TGTGCCAGCAGCTCGACAGGTATTCAGTACTTC.